The clone carrying this TCR beta chain came up many times. Its specificity is not known. Indicated time point: newly diagnosed GD, antithyroid drugs for less than 3 months. The TCR library used RNA extracted from PBMCs. In Xi'an, China, an endocrinology department was the source of patients. With 3 bases clipped from V and 6 bases from J, the junction kept 9 bases outside the gene matches. Germline V gene data show CDR1 as MGHRA and CDR2 as YSYEKL. CDR3 length: 15 residues. The sample originates from a study of regulatory T cells in long-lasting Graves disease. Broader study findings: Persistent Graves' disease cases displayed lower TCR diversity than newly diagnosed ones. Persistent disease exhibited a predilection for TRBV28, TRBJ1-2 and TRBJ2-5.

Construction of the TCR beta libraries employed iRepertoire HTBI primers in conjunction with Arm-PCR of CDR3 regions. TCRdb reprocessed the multiplex PCR reads with MiXCR, giving one entry per CDR3 protein. This table has over 200,000 distinct CDR3 sequences, about 20% appearing once. These data were also filed under a second study, of T cells in Graves' hyperthyroidism and ophthalmopathy.

The rearrangement links TRBV4-1 to TRBJ2-3; the match to TRBD2 covers 7 bases. The material sequenced was peripheral blood mononuclear cells (PBMCs), taken at new diagnosis, from a patient treated with antithyroid drugs. The receptor's source is a woman in her thirties with Graves disease. The CDR3 DNA reads as TGCGCCAGCAGCCAGCCCGGCGGGGAGGGCGATACGCAGTATTTT. Encoded protein: CASSQPGGEGDTQYF.